The 7 T cell receptor beta chains listed next were all sequenced from one sample in a study of cytomegalovirus exposure and HLA in healthy donors. The study ran its PCR with 60 Vbeta and 13 Jbeta primers. Data came from immunoSEQ multiplex PCR; TCRdb stores just in-frame clones and leaves some out. The repertoire holds 250,000 to 350,000 clones, with about 75% as singletons. Sample: PBMCs. These receptor sequences come from a female donor in good health and CMV-seronegative.

J is TRBJ1-1 and V is TRBV28, with D unclear. Germline CDR1 is MDHEN and CDR2 is SYDVKM. The CDR3 has 14 residues. With 2 bases removed from V and 2 bases from J, the gap between germline ends came to 9 bases. CDR3 DNA: TGTGCCAGCAGTTTACGGGGATTCAACACTGAAGCTTTCTTT. Translation: CASSLRGFNTEAFF.

Only a few counts were recorded for this clone. V is TRBV14 and J is TRBJ2-1; 9 bases map to TRBD2. The trim removed 5 bases at V and 4 bases at J, leaving 12 bases unmatched. The CDR3 contains 17 residues. In germline, CDR1 is SGHDN, CDR2 FVKESK. CDR3 region: CASSSPRLAGPYNEQFF. The CDR3 bases are TGTGCCAGCAGCTCCCCCAGGCTAGCGGGACCTTACAATGAGCAGTTCTTC.

The rearrangement joins TRBV7-9 to TRBJ2-7; D may be TRBD1 (7 bases). V was pared by 0 bases and J by 5 bases, with 14 bases between. In germline, CDR1 is SEHNR, CDR2 FQNEAQ (reference sequence). This CDR3 has 15 residues. This CDR3 reads CASSLAASGGNEQYF. In DNA, the CDR3 is TGTGCCAGCAGCTTAGCCGCGTCAGGGGGGAACGAGCAGTACTTC.

The chain is built from TRBV4-2 and TRBJ2-2; TRBD2 matches at 9 bases. The CDR3 has 16 amino acids. V was pared by 1 base and J by 8 bases, with 8 bases of the junction left unmatched. CDR1 LGHNA and CDR2 YNFKEQ come from the germline V gene. This CDR3 reads CASSQVGGLAAGELFF. CDR3 DNA sequence: TGTGCCAGCAGCCAAGTGGGGGGACTAGCAGCAGGGGAGCTGTTTTTT.

The V gene is TRBV10-1, the J gene TRBJ2-7, with D possibly being TRBD2 (6 bases). The CDR3 totals 16 residues. CDR1 WNHNN and CDR2 SYGVQD come from the germline V gene (reference sequence). Trimming removed 4 bases at V and 1 base at J, with 17 bases between. The CDR3 nucleotides read TGCGCCAGCAGTGCGAACAGGCCGGGGGTTTCCTACGAGCAGTACTTC. Amino acids: CASSANRPGVSYEQYF.

The rearrangement uses TRBV4-1 and TRBJ2-3, with D perhaps TRBD2 (6 bases). The V and J ends lost 4 bases and 3 bases respectively, with 14 bases between them. Germline V gives CDR1 MGHRA, CDR2 YSYEKL. There are 15 residues in the CDR3. CDR3 region: CASSLFSGETDTQYF. In DNA form, the CDR3 reads TGCGCCAGCAGCCTTTTTTCGGGAGAGACAGATACGCAGTATTTT.

V usage is TRBV14 and J usage is TRBJ2-1, with D possibly being TRBD2 (5 bases). Trimming took 4 bases from V and 6 from J, leaving 7 bases between them. Germline V gene lookup returns CDR1 SGHDN and CDR2 FVKESK. The CDR3 length is 12 residues. The CDR3 loop is CASSLGVNEQFF. CDR3 nucleotides: TGTGCCAGCAGCCTCGGGGTCAATGAGCAGTTCTTC.